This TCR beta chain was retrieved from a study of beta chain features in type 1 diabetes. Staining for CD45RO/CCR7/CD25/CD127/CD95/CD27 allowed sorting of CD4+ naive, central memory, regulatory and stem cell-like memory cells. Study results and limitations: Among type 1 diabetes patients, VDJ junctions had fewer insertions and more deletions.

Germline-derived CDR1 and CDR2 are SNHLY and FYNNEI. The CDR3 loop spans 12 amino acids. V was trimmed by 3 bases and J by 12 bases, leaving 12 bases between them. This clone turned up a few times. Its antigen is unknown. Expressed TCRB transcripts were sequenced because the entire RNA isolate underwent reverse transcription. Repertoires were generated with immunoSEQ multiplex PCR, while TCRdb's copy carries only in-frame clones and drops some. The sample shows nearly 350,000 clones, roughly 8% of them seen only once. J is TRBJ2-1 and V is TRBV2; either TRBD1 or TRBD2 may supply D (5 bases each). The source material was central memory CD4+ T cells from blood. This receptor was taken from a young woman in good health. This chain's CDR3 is CASSEAQEVQFF. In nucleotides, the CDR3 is TGTGCCAGCAGTGAGGCACAGGAGGTGCAGTTCTTC.